Listed here is a single T cell receptor beta chain. The patients had localized lung adenocarcinoma, a non-small cell subtype. The sample belongs to a study of CD4 and CD8 cells across lung adenocarcinoma regions. CDR1 and CDR2 from the germline V gene are WNHNN and SYGVQD (reference sequence). CDR3 size: 14 residues. TCRdb fed the PCR reads into MiXCR, producing one record per CDR3 protein. The sample yields 16,000 or so distinct CDR3 sequences, 51% seen once. The sequence came from a female donor with lung adenocarcinoma. The CD4 and CD8 labels of this study may be unreliable. The sequencing input was CD8+ T cells from the center of a lung tumor. This sequence joins TRBV10-1 and TRBJ2-5; D is possibly TRBD1 (5 bases). TRBJ2-7 matches the DNA end more closely, so the J call is doubtful. CDR3 in DNA: TGCGCCAGCAGTGAGTCCCAGACAGCCTACGAGCAGTACTTC. This encodes CASSESQTAYEQYF.